The next 24 T cell receptor beta chains were all read from a single sample in a study of blood T cell repertoires in COVID-19. Profiling relied on immunoSEQ multiplex PCR, and the TCRdb table lists in-frame clones only, not all of them. The table shows roughly 160,000 clones, with about four fifths occurring only once. Sequenced sample: PBMCs or T cells enriched from blood (not recorded which). The source of these receptors is a man between 50 and 59 years old who had recovered from COVID-19.

This clone has just a few counts. The chain uses TRBV7-2 and TRBJ1-6; D is undetermined. The germline CDR1 and CDR2 sequences are SGHTA and FQGNSA. V gave up 6 bases and J gave up 8 bases, with 14 bases separating them. This CDR3 comprises 14 residues. The CDR3 here is CASSRRGGDSPLHF. The CDR3 coding sequence is TGTGCCAGCAGTCGCCGGGGTGGAGATTCACCCCTCCACTTT.

Regarding this clone: The same CDR3 also results from other DNA sequences found in this sample. CDR3 amino acids: CASSPRGYNEQFF. The CDR3 nucleotides read TGTGCCAGTAGTCCTCGGGGCTACAATGAGCAGTTCTTC. This sequence joins TRBV19 and TRBJ2-1, with a possible D match to TRBD2 (5 bases). Germline V gene data show CDR1 as LNHDA and CDR2 as SQIVND (reference sequence). Between the trimmed V and J ends, which lost 5 bases and 3 bases, there was a span of 8 bases. The CDR3 covers 13 residues.

The chain is built from TRBV5-1 and TRBJ1-2, with D perhaps matching TRBD1 (5 bases). In germline, CDR1 is SGHRS, CDR2 YFSETQ. V was clipped by 0 bases and J by 3 bases, with 12 bases between them. This CDR3 region has 15 residues. CDR3 amino acids: CASSLDVRADYGYTF. DNA for the CDR3: TGCGCCAGCAGCTTGGACGTCAGGGCGGACTATGGCTACACCTTC.

This clone was recorded once. This chain joins TRBV3-1 (or the pseudogene TRBV3-2) and TRBJ1-2, with a tentative D call TRBD1 (6 bases). The CDR3 has 14 amino acids. Trimming shortened V by 0 bases and J by 8 bases, and 13 bases separated the two germline ends. Germline values: CDR1 LGHDT, CDR2 YNNKEL (reference sequence). CDR3 residues: CASSQEVGARGYTF. CDR3 in DNA: TGTGCCAGCAGCCAAGAGGTGGGGGCGCGAGGCTACACCTTC.

The chain has TRBV24-1 and TRBJ2-3; 9 nucleotides line up with TRBD2. V lost 5 bases, J lost 2 bases, and 7 bases stayed unmatched. Germline CDR1 is KGHDR and CDR2 is SFDVKD. The CDR3 spans 16 residues. Here the CDR3 DNA reads TGTGCCACCAGTGCCGGCGGGGGGGCATTCACAGATACGCAGTATTTT. This encodes CATSAGGGAFTDTQYF.

The chain employs TRBV3-1 (or the pseudogene TRBV3-2) and TRBJ1-2; 7 bases line up with TRBD1. This CDR3 region has 14 residues. Losses at the gene ends were 4 bases for V and 7 bases for J; bases not matched to a gene: 9. Germline assignment: CDR1 LGHDT and CDR2 YNNKEL (reference sequence). This chain's CDR3 is CASSPRQGKIGYTF. CDR3 bases: TGTGCCAGCAGCCCGCGACAGGGAAAAATTGGCTACACCTTC.

The V call is TRBV5-1, the J call TRBJ2-3; D is unclear. Trimming pared 4 bases from V and 0 bases from J, leaving 3 bases between. Looked up from germline, CDR1 is SGHRS and CDR2 is YFSETQ. This CDR3 has 12 amino acids. The CDR3 loop reads CASSPSTDTQYF. CDR3 DNA: TGCGCCAGCAGCCCGAGCACAGATACGCAGTATTTT.

V and J are TRBV6-5 and TRBJ1-5; D remains unclear. Germline CDR1 and CDR2: MNHEY and SVGAGI. CDR3 length equals 13 residues. Trimming left V 4 bases short and J 7 bases short, with 11 bases between. The CDR3 loop is CASSSTPGQPQHF. In DNA form, the CDR3 reads TGTGCCAGCAGTTCCACACCGGGACAGCCCCAGCATTTT.

The chain carries TRBV4-2 and TRBJ2-7; D not resolved. The CDR3 extends over 13 amino acids. V lost 2 bases and J 2 bases, leaving 7 bases between the germline ends. Germline V gene sequence: CDR1 LGHNA, CDR2 YNFKEQ. The DNA of the CDR3 is TGTGCCAGCAGCCAAACATCCGCCTACGAGCAGTACTTC. This sequence encodes CASSQTSAYEQYF.

The chain has TRBV6-6 and TRBJ1-1, with TRBD1 matching over 10 bases. The trim removed 7 bases at V and 7 bases at J, leaving 9 bases unmatched. The CDR3 has 14 residues. Germline V gene sequence: CDR1 MNHNY, CDR2 SVGAGI (reference sequence). CDR3 sequence: CASIADRGLNEAFF. The CDR3 DNA follows: TGTGCCAGCATTGCCGACAGGGGGCTTAATGAAGCTTTCTTT.

The V gene is TRBV6-6, the J gene TRBJ1-1; possibly TRBD1 for D (5 bases). The ends were cut back, 11 bases at V and 11 bases at J, with 15 bases in the middle. The CDR3 loop spans 10 amino acids. The germline V gene encodes CDR1 MNHNY and CDR2 SVGAGI (reference sequence). This CDR3 reads CAGGEGMAFF. In nucleotides, the CDR3 is TGTGCCGGTGGGGAGGGGATGGCTTTCTTT.

The chain uses TRBV21-1 and TRBJ1-1; TRBD1 is the table's D call, not checked against the DNA. TRBV21-1 is a known pseudogene. The CDR3 is 14 residues long. The CDR3 reads CASRCDRKNTEAFF. CDR3 sequence (DNA): TGTGCCAGCCGCTGCGACAGGAAGAACACTGAAGCTTTCTTT.

The chain combines TRBV4-2 with TRBJ2-1, with 8 bases aligning to TRBD2. J gave up 2 bases and V 3 bases, and 9 bases lay outside the gene matches. CDR1 and CDR2 (germline): LGHNA, YNFKEQ. CDR3 length equals 17 residues. The CDR3 reads CASSHSGSGGTYNEQFF. CDR3 coding DNA: TGTGCCAGCAGCCACTCCGGAAGCGGGGGTACCTACAATGAGCAGTTCTTC.

V is TRBV29-1 and J is TRBJ2-3; possibly TRBD2 for D (5 bases). Germline CDR1 SQVTM, CDR2 ANQGSEA. Trimming took 3 bases from V and 2 from J, leaving 6 bases between them. The CDR3 runs to 12 residues. This CDR3 reads CSVDDYTDTQYF. CDR3 sequence (DNA): TGCAGCGTTGACGACTACACAGATACGCAGTATTTT.

This chain connects TRBV29-1 to TRBJ2-1; the match to TRBD1 covers 8 bases. The germline V gene encodes CDR1 SQVTM and CDR2 ANQGSEA. The ends lost 1 base at V and 9 bases at J; junction bases unmatched: 14. CDR3 length: 16 residues. The DNA for the CDR3 is TGCAGCGTTGAAGGCGGACAGGGCCCAAGGGGTCCTGAGCAGTTCTTC. Protein: CSVEGGQGPRGPEQFF.

This clone was seen only once. The chain recombines TRBV6-6 with TRBJ1-1; 12 nucleotides agree with TRBD1. The CDR3 loop spans 18 amino acids. V was clipped by 5 bases and J by 2 bases; unmatched bases: 12. CDR1 is MNHNY, CDR2 SVGAGI, per germline (reference sequence). The DNA for the CDR3 is TGTGCCAGCAGTCGAACCGGGACAGGGGGCTTCTCAAACACTGAAGCTTTCTTT. Its translation is CASSRTGTGGFSNTEAFF.

The chain carries TRBV3-1 (or the pseudogene TRBV3-2) and TRBJ1-4; D is undetermined. The CDR3 runs to 12 residues. V gave up 1 base and J gave up 8 bases, with 5 bases separating them. Germline CDR1 is LGHDT and CDR2 is YNNKEL (reference sequence). The CDR3 loop is CASSQVGEKLFF. The CDR3 nucleotides are TGTGCCAGCAGCCAAGTCGGGGAAAAACTGTTTTTT.

CDR3 protein: CASSPGPGQGRETQYF. The CDR3 coding sequence is TGTGCCAGCAGCCCGGGTCCGGGACAGGGACGGGAGACCCAGTACTTC. V is TRBV9 and J is TRBJ2-5; 9 bases fit TRBD1. There are 16 residues in the CDR3. Unmatched junction bases numbered 12, after V lost 4 bases and J lost 5 bases. CDR1 and CDR2 (germline): SGDLS, YYNGEE.

The V call is TRBV5-1, the J call TRBJ1-4; D remains unclear. V lost 4 bases to trimming and J lost 0 bases, with 10 bases between them. This CDR3 contains 15 residues. Germline CDR1 and CDR2: SGHRS and YFSETQ. The CDR3 reads CASSPQASTNEKLFF. DNA for the CDR3: TGCGCCAGCAGCCCTCAAGCATCAACTAATGAAAAACTGTTTTTT.

This chain uses TRBV10-3 with TRBJ1-3, with D maybe TRBD1 (5 bases). CDR1 is ENHRY, CDR2 SYGVKD, per germline. Trimming took 5 bases from V and 0 from J, leaving 14 bases between them. CDR3 length: 16 amino acids. CDR3 in DNA: TGTGCCATCAGTAGGCGGAGGGGAAACTCTGGAAACACCATATATTTT. Its translation: CAISRRRGNSGNTIYF.

V usage is TRBV27 and J usage is TRBJ1-6; TRBD1 matches 9 bases. CDR3 length equals 16 residues. Unmatched junction bases numbered 8, after V lost 7 bases and J lost 4 bases. Germline V gene lookup returns CDR1 MNHEY and CDR2 SMNVEV (reference sequence). The CDR3 spells CASKITGGQYNSPLHF. DNA of the CDR3: TGTGCCAGCAAAATTACAGGGGGCCAATATAATTCACCCCTCCACTTT.

The chain has TRBV5-4 and TRBJ2-7; D possibly corresponds to TRBD1 (6 bases). Germline values: CDR1 SGHNT, CDR2 YYREEE (reference sequence). This CDR3 spans 13 amino acids. V was clipped by 3 bases and J by 5 bases, with 12 bases between them. This CDR3 is CASSSYHRDEQYF. The CDR3 DNA reads as TGTGCCAGCAGCTCCTACCACAGGGACGAGCAGTACTTC.

The chain is built from TRBV24-1 and TRBJ2-3; D possibly corresponds to TRBD2 (6 bases). This CDR3 comprises 17 residues. With 4 bases removed from V and 2 bases from J, the gap between germline ends came to 18 bases. Germline CDR1 and CDR2: KGHDR and SFDVKD. DNA for the CDR3: TGTGCCACCAGTGAGTATGACCCCCGCGGGGCCACAGATACGCAGTATTTT. This gives the protein CATSEYDPRGATDTQYF.

The rearrangement uses TRBV5-1 and TRBJ2-7, with TRBD2 identical over 8 bases. Per germline, CDR1 SGHRS and CDR2 YFSETQ. V gave up 0 bases and J gave up 3 bases; unmatched junction bases: 5. This CDR3 spans 15 amino acids. CDR3 loop: CASSLEASGYYEQYF. The CDR3 nucleotides read TGCGCCAGCAGCTTGGAGGCTAGCGGGTACTACGAGCAGTACTTC.